The source of this TCR beta chain is a study of quantifying T cell responses using KT2 cells. Turning to the study itself: RNA was reverse transcribed with TCR alpha and beta constant-region primers.

Fixed numbers of PBMC received varying amounts of KT2 cells. The cDNA 3' end received a ligated oligonucleotide with a UMI. The first PCR ran three to four cycles with an equimolar RC1.1 and RC1.2 beta primer mix. One entry per CDR3 protein, called by TCRdb with MiXCR from the UMI-ligation and nested PCR reads. The top ten clones hold 15% to 19% of a sample with tens of thousands of distinct CDR3 sequences, 7.3% of them seen once. Specimen: PBMCs spiked with cells of the T cell clone KT2. This receptor was taken from a human donor.

CDR3: CASKQGSYGYTF. The DNA of the CDR3 is TGTGCCAGTAAACAGGGATCCTATGGCTACACCTTC. V is TRBV19 and J is TRBJ1-2; a weak D match, TRBD1 (6 bases). The V end was cut by 7 bases, the J end by 4 bases, with 10 bases between. Germline loops: CDR1 LNHDA, CDR2 SQIVND (reference sequence). There are 12 residues in the CDR3.